The 25 T cell receptor beta chains reported below all come from one sample, sequenced in a study of T cells in Graves' hyperthyroidism and ophthalmopathy. Amplified TCR beta CDR3 regions came from RNA transcripts. Using the HTBI primer set, a first-round RT-PCR was run on the TCR CDR3. Via MiXCR, TCRdb re-called the multiplex PCR reads, giving one row per CDR3 protein. The data hold 500,000 to 600,000 distinct CDR3 sequences, with about half observed a single time. The sample taken for sequencing was peripheral blood or thyroid tissue (not recorded which). The receptors here all came from an adult woman with Graves' disease, either hyperthyroidism or ophthalmopathy (not recorded which).

The V and J genes are TRBV7-3 and TRBJ1-5; D is uncertain. Trimming took off 2 bases at V and 4 bases at J, with 6 bases between the two ends. The V gene's germline CDR1 is SGHTA and CDR2 FQGTGA. CDR3 length: 13 residues. CDR3 sequence reads: CASSLSQNQPQHF. DNA of the CDR3: TGTGCCAGCAGCTTATCGCAAAATCAGCCCCAGCATTTT.

This chain connects TRBV4-1 to TRBJ2-7; TRBD1 might be the D (6 bases). Germline lookup yields CDR1 MGHRA and CDR2 YSYEKL. This CDR3 spans 15 amino acids. V was trimmed by 1 base and J by 3 bases, leaving 13 bases between them. CDR3: CASSQGEGGGYEQYF. The CDR3 DNA sequence: TGCGCCAGCAGCCAAGGCGAAGGGGGTGGCTACGAGCAGTACTTC.

The J gene is TRBJ2-3, the V gene TRBV29-1; D remains ambiguous. V was clipped by 4 bases and J by 6 bases, with 5 bases between them. Germline lookup yields CDR1 SQVTM and CDR2 ANQGSEA. The CDR3 totals 10 residues. CDR3 sequence reads: CSVAFDTQYF. Here the CDR3 DNA reads TGCAGCGTTGCTTTCGATACGCAGTATTTT.

The chain recombines TRBV5-1 with TRBJ2-5; D not certain. The CDR3 is made up of 13 amino acids. Germline V gene lookup returns CDR1 SGHRS and CDR2 YFSETQ. V lost 0 bases, J lost 5 bases, and 8 bases lay in between. CDR3 region: CASSLGVEETQYF. CDR3 coding DNA: TGCGCCAGCAGCTTGGGGGTCGAGGAGACCCAGTACTTC.

V usage is TRBV29-1 and J usage is TRBJ1-1; D is uncertain. In germline, CDR1 is SQVTM, CDR2 ANQGSEA. The CDR3 spans 11 residues. With 6 bases removed from V and 2 bases from J, the gap between germline ends came to 7 bases. This CDR3 reads CSVALNTEAFF. Written as DNA, the CDR3 is TGCAGCGTAGCCCTTAACACTGAAGCTTTCTTT.

This clonotype appeared many times. The chain has TRBV20-1 and TRBJ1-2; maybe TRBD1 (6 bases). V was clipped by 5 bases and J by 8 bases, with 18 bases between them. Germline V gene sequence: CDR1 DFQATT, CDR2 SNEGSKA (reference sequence). This CDR3 comprises 13 residues. CDR3 nucleotides: TGCAGTGCTGGGGGCCTGGCCGGGCAGGGCTACACCTTC. This translates into CSAGGLAGQGYTF.

The chain carries TRBV5-1 and TRBJ1-1; 7 bases match TRBD1. J lost 1 base, V lost 4 bases, and 7 bases had no gene match. This CDR3 has 15 residues. Germline CDR1 and CDR2: SGHRS and YFSETQ. In nucleotides, the CDR3 is TGCGCCAGCAGCGCAACCGGGACAGAGAACACTGAAGCTTTCTTT. Translated: CASSATGTENTEAFF.

This clonotype was seen at least ten times. The chain carries TRBV9 and TRBJ2-7; TRBD2 matches at 9 bases. V lost 2 bases, J lost 4 bases, and 10 bases stayed unmatched. In germline, CDR1 is SGDLS, CDR2 YYNGEE. CDR3 size: 16 residues. The CDR3 region has the DNA TGTGCCAGCAGCGTTTTAGCGGGAGCAAGTACTTACGAGCAGTACTTC. Its translation is CASSVLAGASTYEQYF.

V usage is TRBV11-2 and J usage is TRBJ1-1; 8 bases map to TRBD1. V dropped 5 bases and J dropped 12; count of bases not matched to a gene: 11. CDR1 is SGHAT and CDR2 is FQNNGV in the germline V gene. CDR3 length: 13 amino acids. CDR3 nucleotide sequence: TGTGCCAGCAGCCCTATGCGGACAGGGACAACTTTCTTT. Its translation is CASSPMRTGTTFF.

V usage is TRBV7-9 and J usage is TRBJ1-1; 9 bases are a match to TRBD1. This CDR3 region has 17 residues. Germline CDR1 reads SEHNR; CDR2 reads FQNEAQ (reference sequence). With 5 bases clipped from V and 4 bases from J, the junction kept 14 bases outside the gene matches. The CDR3 sequence is CASSRWTGASTSTEAFF. The DNA for the CDR3 is TGTGCCAGCAGCCGCTGGACAGGGGCGAGTACGAGCACTGAAGCTTTCTTT.

V usage is TRBV20-1 and J usage is TRBJ2-7, with TRBD1 matching 10 bases. The CDR3 is 13 amino acids. Germline V gene sequence: CDR1 DFQATT, CDR2 SNEGSKA (reference sequence). J was trimmed by 4 bases and V by 6 bases; bases with no gene match: 6. CDR3 bases: TGCAGTGCCCCGGGACAGGGGAAATACGAGCAGTACTTC. Its translation is CSAPGQGKYEQYF.

At least ten counts were recorded for this clonotype. The chain uses TRBV9 and TRBJ2-7; 10 bases are shared with TRBD2. Germline loops: CDR1 SGDLS, CDR2 YYNGEE. The CDR3 is 15 residues long. The trim removed 0 bases at V and 2 bases at J, leaving 2 bases unmatched. Written as DNA, the CDR3 is TGTGCCAGCAGCGTAGCTAGCGGGGGCACCTACGAGCAGTACTTC. Translating gives CASSVASGGTYEQYF. Variable domain in full (rest from reference TRBV9 and TRBJ2-7): DSGVTQTPKHLITATGQRVTLRCSPRSGDLSVYWYQQSLDQGLQFLIQYYNGEERAKGNILERFSAQQFPDLHSELNLSSLELGDSALYFCASSVASGGTYEQYFGPGTRLTVT.

This chain connects TRBV7-2 to TRBJ2-7, with TRBD2 matching 12 bases. The trim removed 4 bases at V and 7 bases at J, leaving 14 bases unmatched. The CDR3 has 17 amino acids. Germline V gene lookup returns CDR1 SGHTA and CDR2 FQGNSA. The CDR3 DNA reads as TGTGCCAGCAGCTCCCCGGGACTAGCGGGTAGGCTGGGTGAGCAGTACTTC. Its translation: CASSSPGLAGRLGEQYF.

The V gene is TRBV28, the J gene TRBJ2-5, with 7 bases identical to TRBD1. The CDR3 has 15 amino acids. Germline V gene data show CDR1 as MDHEN and CDR2 as SYDVKM. V lost 0 bases to trimming and J lost 0 bases; unmatched junction nucleotides: 1. This chain's CDR3 is CASSLWDRYQETQYF. For the CDR3, the DNA is TGTGCCAGCAGTTTATGGGACAGGTACCAAGAGACCCAGTACTTC.

The table lists this clonotype with many counts. The V call is TRBV7-2, the J call TRBJ1-2; D possibly corresponds to TRBD1 (6 bases). This CDR3 region has 14 residues. Germline V CDR1 and CDR2: SGHTA, FQGNSA. Trimming removed 6 bases from V and 4 bases from J, with 15 bases in between. CDR3 protein: CASSGQTIGYGYTF. The CDR3 coding sequence is TGTGCCAGCAGTGGACAGACGATAGGCTATGGCTACACCTTC.

V gene TRBV20-1 combines with J gene TRBJ2-4, with 7 bases aligning to TRBD2. V shed 6 bases and J 8 bases; nucleotides not matched to a gene: 13. Germline CDR1 and CDR2: DFQATT and SNEGSKA (reference sequence). CDR3 size: 14 residues. Written as DNA, the CDR3 is TGCAGTGCGGGGGGGGGTAGCGGCTGGGACATTCAGTACTTC. This encodes CSAGGGSGWDIQYF.

The gene calls are TRBV30 and TRBJ2-1, with TRBD2 matching over 11 bases. There are 15 residues in the CDR3. J lost 7 bases, V lost 2 bases, and 7 bases had no gene match. Looked up from germline, CDR1 is GTSNPN and CDR2 is SVGIG (reference sequence). CDR3: CAWSSGTSGINEQFF. CDR3 sequence (DNA): TGTGCCTGGAGTTCGGGGACTAGCGGAATAAATGAGCAGTTCTTC.

There are many counts of this clonotype. The genes are TRBV20-1 and TRBJ2-3; TRBD2 is a possible D gene (5 bases). The CDR3 has 15 amino acids. Germline V gene data show CDR1 as DFQATT and CDR2 as SNEGSKA (reference sequence). Trimming shortened V by 6 bases and J by 1 base, and 17 bases separated the two germline ends. The CDR3 loop reads CSAYKGAVGTDTQYF. DNA for the CDR3: TGCAGTGCCTACAAGGGAGCGGTAGGCACAGATACGCAGTATTTT.

This clonotype was seen more than once but under ten times. The V call is TRBV20-1, the J call TRBJ2-3; D unclear. This CDR3 is built from 13 residues. V gave up 2 bases and J gave up 3 bases, with 9 bases separating them. Per germline, CDR1 DFQATT and CDR2 SNEGSKA (reference sequence). The CDR3 nucleotides read TGCAGTGCTAGACTCGACTCTACAGATACGCAGTATTTT. Protein sequence: CSARLDSTDTQYF.

This clonotype occurred many times. The chain couples TRBV19 to TRBJ1-2, with D possibly TRBD1 on 5 matching bases. V lost 9 bases and J 10 bases, leaving 24 bases between the germline ends. CDR1 is LNHDA, CDR2 SQIVND, per germline (reference sequence). The length of the CDR3 is 14 residues. This CDR3 is CASSGRPQATVYTF. Here the CDR3 DNA reads TGTGCCAGCAGTGGCCGCCCACAGGCTACCGTCTACACCTTC.

The chain uses TRBV11-2 and TRBJ2-5; 8 bases agree with TRBD2. The J segment lost 3 bases and the V segment lost 8 bases, leaving 8 bases of the junction unmatched. Germline V gene sequence: CDR1 SGHAT, CDR2 FQNNGV. The CDR3 spans 14 residues. CDR3 in DNA: TGTGCCAGCCATCCGGGACTAGGAGAAGAGACCCAGTACTTC. Translation: CASHPGLGEETQYF.

The table lists this clonotype with many counts. The genes are TRBV9 and TRBJ1-5; 7 bases fit TRBD1. The CDR3 is 15 amino acids. The ends lost 5 bases at V and 2 bases at J; junction bases unmatched: 7. Germline V CDR1 and CDR2: SGDLS, YYNGEE. CDR3 nucleotides: TGTGCCAGCAGTAGGGGGCCCAGCGGCAATCAGCCCCAGCATTTT. It translates to CASSRGPSGNQPQHF.

This chain links TRBV9 with TRBJ2-7, with 9 bases that match TRBD1. This CDR3 is 15 amino acids long. Germline V gene data show CDR1 as SGDLS and CDR2 as YYNGEE. V trimming: 3 bases; J trimming: 3 bases; junction bases outside the gene matches: 7. The CDR3 nucleotides read TGTGCCAGCAGCGGCTCCGGGACAGGGATCTACGAGCAGTACTTC. Translating it yields CASSGSGTGIYEQYF.

This clonotype is deemed medium-sized. This rearrangement joins TRBV28 to TRBJ1-1; perhaps TRBD1 as D (5 bases). Germline-derived CDR1 and CDR2 are MDHEN and SYDVKM. The CDR3 runs 11 residues. Between the trimmed V and J ends, which lost 5 bases and 11 bases, there was a span of 12 bases. CDR3 DNA: TGTGCCAGCAGTCCGGGTGAGGGGGCTTTCTTT. Translated: CASSPGEGAFF.

The V and J genes are TRBV7-8 and TRBJ2-7; the match to TRBD2 covers 13 bases. J lost 6 bases, V lost 5 bases, and 10 bases had no gene match. Germline CDR1 and CDR2: SGHVS and FQNEAQ. The CDR3 contains 16 residues. The CDR3 nucleotides read TGTGCCAGCAGCGGCGGGACTAGCGGGATCAAGCGCGAGCAGTACTTC. Residues: CASSGGTSGIKREQYF.